This TCR beta chain was sequenced in a study of blood T cell repertoires in COVID-19. At the level of the study: Acute and convalescent COVID-19 specimens originated in the United States, Italy and Spain. T cells, B-cell-depleted T cells, or PBMCs provided the cDNA or gDNA that served as material.

Under the authors' procedure: Estimation of nucleated cell counts was performed using reference gene primer amplification. Profiling relied on immunoSEQ multiplex PCR, and the TCRdb table lists in-frame clones only, not all of them. That table furnishes V, J and clone size, whereas the DNA furnished D and trimming. Seen here are about 290,000 clones, around four fifths observed once, and the top ten hold 4% to 5%. Germline V gives CDR1 SGHNT, CDR2 YYREEE (reference sequence). The CDR3 extends over 15 amino acids. V gave up 2 bases and J gave up 6 bases; unmatched junction bases: 7. The clonotype comes from a woman aged 50 to 65 with active or convalescent COVID-19. Sample: peripheral blood. The gene calls are TRBV5-4 and TRBJ2-3; TRBD2 matches at 9 bases. Here the CDR3 DNA reads TGTGCCAGCAGCTTAGCGGGAGGTCAACTCGATACGCAGTATTTT. Encoded protein: CASSLAGGQLDTQYF.